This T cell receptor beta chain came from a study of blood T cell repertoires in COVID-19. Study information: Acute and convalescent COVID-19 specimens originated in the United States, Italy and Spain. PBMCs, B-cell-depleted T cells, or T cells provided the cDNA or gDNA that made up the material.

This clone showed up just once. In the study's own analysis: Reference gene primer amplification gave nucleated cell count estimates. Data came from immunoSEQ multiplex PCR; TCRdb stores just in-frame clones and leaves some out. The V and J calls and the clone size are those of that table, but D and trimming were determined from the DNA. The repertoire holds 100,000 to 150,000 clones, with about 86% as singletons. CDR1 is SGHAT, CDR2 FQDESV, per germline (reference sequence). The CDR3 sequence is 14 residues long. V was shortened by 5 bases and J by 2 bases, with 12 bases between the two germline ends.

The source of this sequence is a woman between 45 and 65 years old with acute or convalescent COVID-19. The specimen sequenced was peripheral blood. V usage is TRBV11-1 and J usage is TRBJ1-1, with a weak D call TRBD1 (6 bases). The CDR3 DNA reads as TGTGCCAGCAGCCCCACACAGGGTAACACTGAAGCTTTCTTT. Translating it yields CASSPTQGNTEAFF.